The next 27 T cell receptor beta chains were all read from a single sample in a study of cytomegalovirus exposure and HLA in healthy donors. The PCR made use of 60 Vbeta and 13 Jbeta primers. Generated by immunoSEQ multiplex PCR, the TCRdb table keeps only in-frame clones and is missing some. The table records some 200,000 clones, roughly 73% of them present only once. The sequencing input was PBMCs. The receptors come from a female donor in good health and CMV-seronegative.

The CDR3 region has the DNA TGTGCCAGCAGCGTAGTCCCTTCACTTACGAACACTGAAGCTTTCTTT. It yields the protein CASSVVPSLTNTEAFF. The V call is TRBV9, the J call TRBJ1-1; D is undetermined. V was trimmed by 0 bases and J by 1 base, leaving 13 bases between them. The CDR3 totals 16 residues. Germline CDR1 is SGDLS and CDR2 is YYNGEE.

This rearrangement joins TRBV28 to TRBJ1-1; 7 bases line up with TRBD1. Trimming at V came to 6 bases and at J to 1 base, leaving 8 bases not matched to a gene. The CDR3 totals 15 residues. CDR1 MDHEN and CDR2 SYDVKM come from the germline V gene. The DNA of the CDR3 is TGTGCCAGCAGGCTCCGACAGGGACGGAACACTGAAGCTTTCTTT. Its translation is CASRLRQGRNTEAFF.

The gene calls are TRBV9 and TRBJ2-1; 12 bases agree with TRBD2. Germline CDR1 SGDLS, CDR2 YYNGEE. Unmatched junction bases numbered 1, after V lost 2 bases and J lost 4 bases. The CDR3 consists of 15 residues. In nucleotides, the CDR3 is TGTGCCAGCAGCGTTCTAGCGGGAGGGTACAATGAGCAGTTCTTC. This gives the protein CASSVLAGGYNEQFF.

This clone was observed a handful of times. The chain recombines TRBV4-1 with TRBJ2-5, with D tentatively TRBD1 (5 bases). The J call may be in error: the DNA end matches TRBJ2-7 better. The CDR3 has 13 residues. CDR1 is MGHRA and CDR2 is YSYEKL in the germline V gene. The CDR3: CASSPDSPYEQYF. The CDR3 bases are TGCGCATCTTCCCCAGACAGTCCCTACGAGCAGTACTTC.

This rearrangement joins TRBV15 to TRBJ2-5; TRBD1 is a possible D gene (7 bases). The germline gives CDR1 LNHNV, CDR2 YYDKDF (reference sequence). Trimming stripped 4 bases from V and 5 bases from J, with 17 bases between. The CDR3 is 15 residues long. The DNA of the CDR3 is TGTGCCACCAGCACCTGGACAGGAGGGGGGGAGACCCAGTACTTC. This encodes CATSTWTGGGETQYF.

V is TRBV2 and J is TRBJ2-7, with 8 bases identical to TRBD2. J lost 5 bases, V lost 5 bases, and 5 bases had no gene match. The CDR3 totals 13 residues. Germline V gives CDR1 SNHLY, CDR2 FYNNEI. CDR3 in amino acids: CASSPYSGNEQYF. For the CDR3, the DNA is TGTGCCAGCAGTCCCTATAGCGGGAACGAGCAGTACTTC.

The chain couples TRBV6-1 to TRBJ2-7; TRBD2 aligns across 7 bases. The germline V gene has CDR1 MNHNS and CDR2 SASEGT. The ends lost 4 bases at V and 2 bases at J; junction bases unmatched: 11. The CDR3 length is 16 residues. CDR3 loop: CASSVNTGTITYEQYF. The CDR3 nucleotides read TGTGCCAGCAGTGTAAACACCGGGACTATCACCTACGAGCAGTACTTC.

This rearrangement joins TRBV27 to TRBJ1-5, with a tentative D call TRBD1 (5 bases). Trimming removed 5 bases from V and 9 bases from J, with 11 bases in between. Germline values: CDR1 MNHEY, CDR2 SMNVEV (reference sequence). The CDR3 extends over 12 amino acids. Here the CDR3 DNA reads TGTGCCAGCAGTGACCAGGGAGGGCCCCAGCATTTT. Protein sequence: CASSDQGGPQHF.

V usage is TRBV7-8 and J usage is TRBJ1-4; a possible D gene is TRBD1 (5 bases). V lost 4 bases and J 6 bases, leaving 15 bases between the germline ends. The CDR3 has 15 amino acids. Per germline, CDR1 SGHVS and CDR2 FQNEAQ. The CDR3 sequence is CASSYQGVGDEKLFF. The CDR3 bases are TGTGCCAGCAGCTATCAGGGTGTAGGAGATGAAAAACTGTTTTTT.

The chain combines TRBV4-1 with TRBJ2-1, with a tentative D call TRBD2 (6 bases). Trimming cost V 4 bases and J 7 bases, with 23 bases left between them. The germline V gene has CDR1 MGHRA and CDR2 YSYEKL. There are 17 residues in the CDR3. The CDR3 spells CASSRGGLAVLGNEQFF. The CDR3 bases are TGCGCCAGCAGCCGTGGGGGGTTAGCGGTCTTGGGGAATGAGCAGTTCTTC.

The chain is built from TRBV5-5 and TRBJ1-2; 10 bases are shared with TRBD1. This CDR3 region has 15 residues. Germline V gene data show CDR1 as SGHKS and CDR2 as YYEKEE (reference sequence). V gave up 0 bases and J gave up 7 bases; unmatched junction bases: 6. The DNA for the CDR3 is TGTGCCAGCAGCTTGGAGACAGGGGGCCGTGGTGGCTACACCTTC. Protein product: CASSLETGGRGGYTF.

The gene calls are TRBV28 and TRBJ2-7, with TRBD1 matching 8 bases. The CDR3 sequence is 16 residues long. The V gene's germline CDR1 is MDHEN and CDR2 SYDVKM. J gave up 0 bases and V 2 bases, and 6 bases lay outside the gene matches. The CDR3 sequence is CASSLRGDRYSYEQYF. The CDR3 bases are TGTGCCAGCAGTTTACGAGGGGACAGGTACTCCTACGAGCAGTACTTC.

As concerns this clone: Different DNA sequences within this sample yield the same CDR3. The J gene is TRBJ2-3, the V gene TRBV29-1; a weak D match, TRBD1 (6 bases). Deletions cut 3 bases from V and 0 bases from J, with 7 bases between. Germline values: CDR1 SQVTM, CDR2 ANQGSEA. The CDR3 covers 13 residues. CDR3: CSVEDRSTDTQYF. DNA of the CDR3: TGCAGCGTTGAGGACAGAAGCACAGATACGCAGTATTTT.

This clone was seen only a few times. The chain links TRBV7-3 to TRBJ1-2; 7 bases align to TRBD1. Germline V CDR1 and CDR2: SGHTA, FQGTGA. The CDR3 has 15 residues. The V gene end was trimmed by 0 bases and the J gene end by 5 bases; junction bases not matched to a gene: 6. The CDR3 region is CASSLTGQEPYGYTF. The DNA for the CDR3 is TGTGCCAGCAGCTTAACTGGACAGGAACCTTATGGCTACACCTTC. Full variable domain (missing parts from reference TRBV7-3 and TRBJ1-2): GAGVSQTPSNKVTEKGKYVELRCDPISGHTALYWYRQSLGQGPEFLIYFQGTGAADDSGLPNDRFFAVRPEGSVSTLKIQRTERGDSAVYLCASSLTGQEPYGYTFGSGTRLTVV.

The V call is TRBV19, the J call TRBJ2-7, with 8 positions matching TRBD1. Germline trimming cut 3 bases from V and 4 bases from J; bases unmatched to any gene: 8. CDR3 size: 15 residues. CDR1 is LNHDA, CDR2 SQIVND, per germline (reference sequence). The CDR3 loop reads CASSIWSGGSYEQYF. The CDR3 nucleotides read TGTGCCAGTAGTATCTGGTCAGGGGGCTCTTACGAGCAGTACTTC.

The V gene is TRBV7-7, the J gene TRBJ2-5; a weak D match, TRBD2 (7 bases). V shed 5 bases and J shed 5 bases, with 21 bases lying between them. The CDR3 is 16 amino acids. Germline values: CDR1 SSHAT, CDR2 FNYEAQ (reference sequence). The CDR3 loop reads CASSPKGGGRVETQYF. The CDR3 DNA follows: TGTGCCAGCAGCCCAAAGGGGGGGGGACGGGTCGAGACCCAGTACTTC.

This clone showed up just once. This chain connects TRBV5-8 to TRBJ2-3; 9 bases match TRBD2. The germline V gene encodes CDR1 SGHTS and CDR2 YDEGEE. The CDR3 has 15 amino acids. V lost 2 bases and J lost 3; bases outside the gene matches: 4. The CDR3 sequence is CASSFLREGTDTQYF. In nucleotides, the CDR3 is TGTGCCAGCAGCTTTTTGCGGGAGGGAACAGATACGCAGTATTTT. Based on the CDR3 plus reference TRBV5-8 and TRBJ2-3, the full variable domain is EAGVTQSPTHLIKTRGQQATLRCSPISGHTSVYWYQQALGLGLQFLLWYDEGEERNRGNFPPRFSGRQFPNYSSELNVNALELEDSALYLCASSFLREGTDTQYFGPGTRLTVL.

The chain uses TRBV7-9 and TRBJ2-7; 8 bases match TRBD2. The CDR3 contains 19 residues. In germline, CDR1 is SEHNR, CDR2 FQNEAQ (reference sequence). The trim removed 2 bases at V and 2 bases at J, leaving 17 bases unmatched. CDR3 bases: TGTGCCAGCAGCTTAAGTTGGAAAGTAGCGGGGAGAATCACCTACGAGCAGTACTTC. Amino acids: CASSLSWKVAGRITYEQYF.

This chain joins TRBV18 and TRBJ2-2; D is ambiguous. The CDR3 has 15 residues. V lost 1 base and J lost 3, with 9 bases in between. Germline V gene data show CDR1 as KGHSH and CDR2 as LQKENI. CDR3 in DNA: TGTGCCAGCTCACCACGTAACGGTGACACCGGGGAGCTGTTTTTT. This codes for CASSPRNGDTGELFF.

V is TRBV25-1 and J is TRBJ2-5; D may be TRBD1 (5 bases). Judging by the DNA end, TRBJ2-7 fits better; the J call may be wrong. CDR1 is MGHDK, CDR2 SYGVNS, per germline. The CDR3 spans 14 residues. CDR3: CASSAGDSPYEQYF. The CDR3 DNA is TGTGCCAGCAGTGCCGGCGACAGCCCCTACGAGCAGTACTTC.

CDR3 sequence reads: CASSLGRGQETQYF. The CDR3 DNA follows: TGTGCCAGCAGTTTGGGGAGGGGTCAAGAGACCCAGTACTTC. The chain recombines TRBV6-5 with TRBJ2-5; the match to TRBD2 covers 7 bases. Germline assignment: CDR1 MNHEY and CDR2 SVGAGI. Trimming at V came to 4 bases and at J to 2 bases, leaving 4 bases not matched to a gene. This CDR3 has 14 residues.

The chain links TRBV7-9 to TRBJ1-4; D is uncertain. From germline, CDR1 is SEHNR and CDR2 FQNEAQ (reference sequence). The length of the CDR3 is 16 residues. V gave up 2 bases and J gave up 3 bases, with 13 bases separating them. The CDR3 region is CASSLMRGISNEKLFF. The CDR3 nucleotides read TGTGCCAGCAGCTTAATGCGAGGGATTTCTAATGAAAAACTGTTTTTT.

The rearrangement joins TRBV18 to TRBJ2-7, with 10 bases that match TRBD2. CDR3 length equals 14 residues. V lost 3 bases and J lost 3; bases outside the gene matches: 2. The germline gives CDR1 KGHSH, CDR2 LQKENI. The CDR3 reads CASSPSGGNYEQYF. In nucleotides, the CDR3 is TGTGCCAGCTCACCTAGCGGGGGGAACTACGAGCAGTACTTC.

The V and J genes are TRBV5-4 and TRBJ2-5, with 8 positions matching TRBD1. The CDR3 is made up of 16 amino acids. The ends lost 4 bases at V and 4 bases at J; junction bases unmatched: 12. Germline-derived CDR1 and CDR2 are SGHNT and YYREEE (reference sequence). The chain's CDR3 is CASSPRTGKGSETQYF. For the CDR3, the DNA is TGTGCCAGCAGCCCCAGGACAGGGAAAGGTTCAGAGACCCAGTACTTC.

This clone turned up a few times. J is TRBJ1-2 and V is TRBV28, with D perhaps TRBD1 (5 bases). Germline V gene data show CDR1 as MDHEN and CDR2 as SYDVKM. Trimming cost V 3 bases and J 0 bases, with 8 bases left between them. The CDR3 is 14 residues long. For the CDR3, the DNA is TGTGCCAGCAGTTTCTCGACAGCTAACTATGGCTACACCTTC. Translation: CASSFSTANYGYTF.

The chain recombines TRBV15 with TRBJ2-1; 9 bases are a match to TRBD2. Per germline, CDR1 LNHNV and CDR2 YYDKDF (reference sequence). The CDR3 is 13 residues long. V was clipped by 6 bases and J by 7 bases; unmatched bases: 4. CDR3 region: CATRGTSWNEQFF. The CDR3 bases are TGTGCCACCAGAGGGACTAGCTGGAATGAGCAGTTCTTC.

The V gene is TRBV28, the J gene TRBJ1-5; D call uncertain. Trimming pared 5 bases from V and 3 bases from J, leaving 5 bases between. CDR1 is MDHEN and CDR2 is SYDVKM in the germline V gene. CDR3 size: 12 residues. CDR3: CASSLINQPQHF. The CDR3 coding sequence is TGTGCCAGCAGTCTAATCAATCAGCCCCAGCATTTT.